This T cell receptor (beta chain) was identified in a study of CD8 T cells in ankylosing spondylitis. Study results and limitations: Reactive arthritis synovial fluid and blood were previously reported to contain some motif variants. One TCR beta motif, made up of about 8 highly homologous variants, appeared characteristic of ankylosing spondylitis blood. Matched ankylosing spondylitis synovial fluid reportedly showed significant enrichment of disease-linked clones.

From the 5' RACE reads, TCRdb called clonotypes with MiXCR, one entry per CDR3 protein. Of a few hundred thousand distinct CDR3 sequences detected, approximately 20% appear once; the ten largest clones hold roughly 16%. Trimming removed 6 bases at V and 6 bases at J, with 9 bases between. The CDR3 totals 12 residues. Germline-derived CDR1 and CDR2 are MNHEY and SVGEGT. In the case of this clonotype: No antigen is known for it.

This clonotype originated in a male donor with ankylosing spondylitis. The sequenced material came from blood, either unsorted or a sorted T cell fraction (not recorded which). J is TRBJ1-5 and V is TRBV6-2 or TRBV6-3; TRBD1 is a possible D gene (6 bases). The CDR3 sequence is CASSNRVQPQHF. Here the CDR3 DNA reads TGTGCCAGCAGCAACAGGGTTCAGCCCCAGCATTTT.